The 7 T cell receptor beta chains below were found in one sample sequenced in a study of STAT3 mutations in large granular lymphocyte leukemia. Study findings and constraints: Every T-cell large granular lymphocyte leukemia patient had at least one immunodominant TCR beta clonotype.

These receptors' antigens are unknown. Method: immunoSEQ multiplex PCR; TCRdb's copy keeps in-frame clones and lacks some. The sample lists 5,000 to 7,000 clones, roughly 94% seen once, with 33% in the top ten. Specimen: peripheral blood mononuclear cells. The receptors here all came from a man in his sixties with T-cell large granular lymphocyte leukemia. Some clones in this sample may be carry-over from other donors' samples.

V is TRBV6-5 and J is TRBJ1-2; TRBD1 aligns across 7 bases. V was clipped by 5 bases and J by 7 bases; unmatched bases: 4. Germline V CDR1 and CDR2: MNHEY, SVGAGI. This CDR3 has 12 residues. Here the CDR3 reads CASSKTGSGYTF. CDR3 bases: TGTGCCAGCAGTAAGACAGGGTCTGGCTACACCTTC.

The rearrangement uses TRBV6-6 and TRBJ1-3; D gene unclear. The length of the CDR3 is 16 residues. Germline CDR1 reads MNHNY; CDR2 reads SVGAGI (reference sequence). Trimming removed 0 bases at V and 0 bases at J, with 9 bases between. This CDR3 reads CASSYSRAISGNTIYF. In nucleotides, the CDR3 is TGTGCCAGCAGTTACTCGAGGGCGATCTCTGGAAACACCATATATTTT.

For this clone: Relative to the germline gene, one junction end is altered; a read error may explain this. The rearrangement joins TRBV6-6 to TRBJ1-2; 11 bases align to TRBD1. This CDR3 contains 15 residues. Germline-derived CDR1 and CDR2 are MNHNY and SVGAGI (reference sequence). For the CDR3, the DNA is TGTGCCAGCAGTAACTCCGGGACAGGGGGGCATGGCTACACCTTC. Protein product: CASSNSGTGGHGYTF.

V is TRBV7-2 and J is TRBJ2-7; 9 positions agree with TRBD2. The CDR3 is 15 residues long. The V and J ends lost 0 bases and 0 bases, in that order; junction bases with no gene match: 0. Germline values: CDR1 SGHTA, CDR2 FQGNSA. CDR3 in amino acids: CASSLASGSSYEQYF. The DNA for the CDR3 is TGTGCCAGCAGCTTAGCTAGCGGGAGCTCCTACGAGCAGTACTTC.

The genes are TRBV30 and TRBJ2-7; 7 nucleotides line up with TRBD1. Trimming at V came to 5 bases and at J to 2 bases, leaving 12 bases not matched to a gene. This CDR3 region has 15 residues. Germline V gives CDR1 GTSNPN, CDR2 SVGIG (reference sequence). The CDR3 spells CAWCQGTDVPYEQYF. The CDR3 region has the DNA TGTGCCTGGTGCCAGGGGACAGATGTTCCCTACGAGCAGTACTTC.

The V call is TRBV5-4, the J call TRBJ2-1, with D unresolved. The CDR3 loop spans 13 amino acids. Germline V gene sequence: CDR1 SGHNT, CDR2 YYREEE (reference sequence). Between the trimmed V and J ends, which lost 1 base and 3 bases, there was a span of 5 bases. CDR3 in amino acids: CASSLPSYNEQFF. The CDR3 nucleotides read TGTGCCAGCAGCTTGCCCAGCTACAATGAGCAGTTCTTC.

The chain joins TRBV7-8 to TRBJ2-7, with 9 bases that match TRBD1. V shed 5 bases, J shed 9 bases, and the junction held 11 bases outside the gene matches. Germline V gene lookup returns CDR1 SGHVS and CDR2 FQNEAQ. The CDR3 is made up of 14 amino acids. CDR3 protein: CASSPTGGNTRQYF. The CDR3 coding sequence is TGTGCCAGCAGCCCTACAGGGGGCAACACCCGGCAGTACTTC.